This T cell receptor beta chain was found in a study of a mutant IDH1 vaccine in newly diagnosed glioma. CDR1 and CDR2 (germline): SGHRS, YFSETQ. J was trimmed by 6 bases and V by 4 bases; bases with no gene match: 6. The length of the CDR3 is 13 residues. The time point denotes: baseline, week 1 (first vaccination visit). Treatment here: pre-vaccination baseline after standard-of-care therapy. Produced via immunoSEQ multiplex PCR; TCRdb's table is partial and in-frame only. The sample lists 70,000 to 95,000 clones; over 75% were seen once. The sequence was collected from a man aged 40-49 years with glioma. Some clones in this sample may be carry-over from other donors' samples. The genes are TRBV5-1 and TRBJ1-2, with 7 bases that match TRBD1. The source material was PBMCs, sampled from a glioma patient treated with radiotherapy, temozolomide or both. The CDR3, as DNA: TGCGCCAGCAGCCGACAGGGTTCGGATGGCTACACCTTC. It is translated as CASSRQGSDGYTF. The full variable domain, in which reference TRBV5-1 and TRBJ1-2 provide the parts outside the CDR3, is KAGVTQTPRYLIKTRGQQVTLSCSPISGHRSVSWYQQTPGQGLQFLFEYFSETQRNKGNFPGRFSGRQFSNSRSEMNVSTLELGDSALYLCASSRQGSDGYTFGSGTRLTVV.